This is a list of T cell receptor beta chains from one sample in a study of blood T cell repertoires in COVID-19. TCRdb's copy holds only in-frame clones and misses some; the assay was immunoSEQ multiplex PCR. The data hold more than 45,000 clones, with around 86% observed a single time. The specimen sequenced was peripheral blood. These receptors all come from a man aged 60-69 years with active or convalescent COVID-19. Both conserved end residues are part of each CDR3. A D gene is named only where the DNA matches it firmly. Only some rows state a clone size, as once, few, many or a class for expanded clones.

j_call,clone_size,v_call,d_call,cdr3_aa,cdr3_nt
TRBJ1-1,.,TRBV5-1,TRBD1,CATTPGQGGLNTEAFF,TGCGCCACCACCCCGGGACAGGGGGGCTTGAACACTGAAGCTTTCTTT
TRBJ2-7,once,TRBV10-1,.,CATKPGHVPLISYEQYF,TGCGCCACCAAACCGGGACATGTTCCACTTATCTCCTACGAGCAGTACTTC
TRBJ2-1,.,TRBV6-4,.,CASSSLLINEQFF,TGTGCCAGCAGTTCGCTATTAATCAATGAGCAGTTCTTC
TRBJ2-7,.,TRBV20-1,TRBD2,CSASLGGNYEQYF,TGCAGTGCTAGTTTGGGGGGGAACTACGAGCAGTACTTC
TRBJ2-2,.,TRBV2,.,CASKAVRNTGELFF,TGTGCCAGCAAGGCGGTACGGAACACCGGGGAGCTGTTTTTT
TRBJ2-7,.,TRBV7-3,TRBD1,CASSSGGTGGSYEQYF,TGTGCCAGCAGCTCCGGGGGGACAGGGGGCTCCTACGAGCAGTACTTC
TRBJ1-1,.,TRBV6-5,.,CASSSTTEPNTEAFF,TGTGCCAGCAGTTCGACGACAGAGCCGAACACTGAAGCTTTCTTT
TRBJ2-2,.,TRBV5-1,TRBD2,CASSLGLAGAWGAGELFF,TGCGCCAGCAGCTTGGGACTAGCGGGGGCGTGGGGCGCCGGGGAGCTGTTTTTT
TRBJ1-5,few,TRBV10-1,.,CASSAAGVGQPQHF,TGCGCCAGCAGTGCGGCAGGGGTAGGGCAGCCCCAGCATTTT
TRBJ1-5,.,TRBV30,.,CAWSGTNQPQHF,TGTGCCTGGAGTGGGACAAATCAGCCCCAGCATTTT
TRBJ1-4,.,TRBV24-1,.,CATSLTGSRKLFF,TGTGCCACCAGTTTGACAGGTTCCAGAAAACTGTTTTTT
TRBJ2-5,.,TRBV28,.,CASSFLDGGRETQYF,TGTGCCAGCAGTTTTCTGGACGGAGGGCGGGAGACCCAGTACTTC
TRBJ1-3,.,TRBV4-1,.,CASSQVIGNTIYF,TGCGCCAGCAGCCAAGTAATTGGAAACACCATATATTTT
TRBJ1-5,once,TRBV4-3,.,CASSQDNQGNQPQHF,TGCGCCAGCAGCCAAGATAATCAGGGAAATCAGCCCCAGCATTTT
TRBJ1-3,.,TRBV6-5,.,CASRRQTSGNTIYF,TGTGCCAGCAGAAGACAGACCTCTGGAAACACCATATATTTT
TRBJ1-4,.,TRBV7-9,.,CASSLALSAGEKLFF,TGTGCCAGCAGCTTAGCATTGTCAGCAGGCGAAAAACTGTTTTTT
TRBJ2-1,.,TRBV29-1,TRBD1,CSARDRYNQNEQFF,TGCAGCGCCAGGGACAGGTACAACCAGAATGAGCAGTTCTTC
TRBJ2-2,.,TRBV7-2,TRBD1,CASSVGTGLSGELFF,TGTGCCAGCAGCGTCGGGACAGGGTTGTCCGGGGAGCTGTTTTTT
TRBJ1-1,.,TRBV11-2,TRBD1,CASSPTGGGTEAFF,TGTGCCAGCAGCCCGACAGGGGGGGGGACTGAAGCTTTCTTT
TRBJ2-1,.,TRBV3-1/TRBV3-2,TRBD2,CASSQRLAGDYNEQFF,TGTGCCAGCAGCCAAAGATTAGCGGGGGATTACAATGAGCAGTTCTTC
TRBJ1-5,.,TRBV6-2/TRBV6-3,TRBD1,CASSDYRGMGQPQHF,TGTGCCAGCAGTGACTACAGGGGAATGGGTCAGCCCCAGCATTTT
TRBJ1-1,.,TRBV29-1,.,CSVEGVRGEAFF,TGCAGCGTTGAAGGGGTAAGGGGTGAAGCTTTCTTT
TRBJ1-1,.,TRBV27,.,CSSQRVMNTEAFF,TGTTCGTCCCAGAGGGTGATGAACACTGAAGCTTTCTTT
TRBJ2-7,.,TRBV14,TRBD1,CASSSRDSSSYEQYF,TGTGCCAGCAGTAGTCGGGACAGTTCGTCCTACGAGCAGTACTTC
TRBJ2-1,once,TRBV10-3,.,CAIRQEYNEQFF,TGTGCCATCAGACAGGAATACAATGAGCAGTTCTTC
TRBJ2-7,once,TRBV14,.,CASSLAGGRTYEQYF,TGTGCCAGCAGCCTCGCCGGGGGTCGAACCTACGAGCAGTACTTC
TRBJ2-5,.,TRBV25-1,.,CASRDGRTYPRETQYF,TGTGCCAGCAGAGACGGACGGACATATCCAAGGGAGACCCAGTACTTC
TRBJ1-1,.,TRBV10-3,.,CAISEAARGNTEAFF,TGTGCCATCAGTGAGGCGGCCAGGGGGAACACTGAAGCTTTCTTT
TRBJ2-1,.,TRBV5-1,TRBD2,CASSFSGGATNEQFF,TGCGCCAGCAGCTTTAGCGGGGGGGCCACGAATGAGCAGTTCTTC
TRBJ2-3,.,TRBV5-4,TRBD2,CASNPPGTRSTHTQYF,TGTGCCAGCAACCCTCCCGGGACTAGAAGCACGCATACGCAGTATTTT
TRBJ2-7,.,TRBV27,.,CASSRDTYPSEQYF,TGTGCCAGCAGCCGGGACACATATCCATCCGAGCAGTACTTC